Following are 15 T cell receptor beta chains from one sample sequenced in a study of vaccination and CD4 T cells after COVID-19. Researchers used the Oncomine TCR Beta short-read assay to sequence DNA from cultured CD4+ T cells. TCRdb passed the PCR reads through MiXCR, listing each CDR3 protein once. This sample has about 20,000 distinct CDR3 sequences, with just under 50% found just once. No antigens are known for them. This sample's treatment: roughly ten-day PBMC culture with coronavirus spike peptide pools or control peptides (ViraFEST assay). The sequencing here drew on CD4+ T cells from blood, cultured in vitro, taken before SARS-CoV-2 vaccination. Every receptor here comes from a human donor who had recovered from COVID-19.

This clonotype came up a few times. This chain uses TRBV6-1 with TRBJ2-7; D gene unclear. Germline values: CDR1 MNHNS, CDR2 SASEGT. The CDR3 is made up of 14 amino acids. Trimming shortened V by 5 bases and J by 5 bases, and 16 bases separated the two germline ends. The CDR3 sequence: CASSTTRVGDEQYF. The CDR3 DNA sequence: TGTGCCAGCAGTACCACTCGGGTCGGCGACGAGCAGTACTTC.

This clonotype came up a few times. The chain carries TRBV7-6 and TRBJ2-2; tentative D call: TRBD1 (6 bases). Trimming stripped 2 bases from V and 9 bases from J, with 10 bases between. CDR1 is SGHVS and CDR2 is FNYEAQ in the germline V gene. The CDR3 extends over 13 amino acids. CDR3 amino acids: CASSLTGKRELFF. Written as DNA, the CDR3 is TGTGCCAGCAGCTTAACAGGGAAAAGGGAGCTGTTTTTT. The full variable domain, in which reference TRBV7-6 and TRBJ2-2 provide the parts outside the CDR3, is GAGVSQSPRYKVTKRGQDVALRCDPISGHVSLYWYRQALGQGPEFLTYFNYEAQQDKSGLPNDRFSAERPEGSISTLTIQRTEQRDSAMYRCASSLTGKRELFFGEGSRLTVL.

This clonotype was seen a handful of times. The chain has TRBV7-9 and TRBJ2-5; a weak D match, TRBD2 (6 bases). Per germline, CDR1 SEHNR and CDR2 FQNEAQ (reference sequence). There are 14 residues in the CDR3. Trimming pared 5 bases from V and 0 bases from J, leaving 10 bases between. CDR3 residues: CASSRDSYQETQYF. CDR3 coding DNA: TGTGCCAGCAGCAGGGACTCCTACCAAGAGACCCAGTACTTC.

This clonotype was seen more than once but under ten times. J is TRBJ2-7 and V is TRBV20-1, with TRBD2 identical over 9 bases. J gave up 4 bases and V 3 bases, and 7 bases lay outside the gene matches. Germline values: CDR1 DFQATT, CDR2 SNEGSKA (reference sequence). This CDR3 spans 14 amino acids. The CDR3 is CSASRAGGLYEQYF. CDR3 bases: TGCAGTGCTAGCCGTGCGGGAGGGTTATACGAGCAGTACTTC.

The chain employs TRBV7-2 and TRBJ1-3; D gene ambiguous. The germline V gene has CDR1 SGHTA and CDR2 FQGNSA. V was pared by 4 bases and J by 1 base, with 14 bases between. CDR3 length: 16 amino acids. As DNA, the CDR3 is TGTGCCAGCAGCTGGAGAGGCGAGGTATCTGGAAACACCATATATTTT. Amino acid sequence: CASSWRGEVSGNTIYF.

To note about this clonotype: At one of its ends the junction is not consistent with the germline gene, which may arise from a read error. The rearrangement joins TRBV19 to TRBJ1-5; no definite D call. The CDR3 totals 12 residues. In germline, CDR1 is LNHDA, CDR2 SQIVND (reference sequence). This chain's CDR3 is CASRIGNQPQHF. DNA for the CDR3: TGTGCCAGTCGTATCGGCAATCAGCCCCAGCATTTT.

This clonotype was seen more than once but under ten times. The chain uses TRBV20-1 and TRBJ1-2; the match to TRBD1 covers 8 bases. This CDR3 has 15 residues. CDR1 and CDR2 (germline): DFQATT, SNEGSKA (reference sequence). J gave up 2 bases and V 6 bases, and 11 bases lay outside the gene matches. The CDR3 loop is CSAISPTGGNYGYTF. The CDR3 nucleotides are TGCAGTGCCATTTCCCCCACAGGGGGGAACTATGGCTACACCTTC.

This clonotype appeared a few times. V usage is TRBV7-8 and J usage is TRBJ1-1; possibly TRBD1 for D (5 bases). Germline-derived CDR1 and CDR2 are SGHVS and FQNEAQ. V was cut by 5 bases and J by 2 bases, with 12 bases left in between. The CDR3 runs 14 residues. In DNA, the CDR3 is TGTGCCAGCAGCCGCGGGACCGTTAACACTGAAGCTTTCTTT. Protein: CASSRGTVNTEAFF.

This clonotype turned up a few times. This chain uses TRBV19 with TRBJ2-1, with TRBD2 matching 12 bases. The germline V gene has CDR1 LNHDA and CDR2 SQIVND (reference sequence). The CDR3 consists of 14 residues. Trimming took 10 bases from V and 4 from J; bases not matched to a gene: 5. The CDR3 spells CATTLAGGYNEQFF. In DNA, the CDR3 is TGTGCCACTACACTAGCGGGAGGATACAATGAGCAGTTCTTC.

This sequence joins TRBV19 and TRBJ2-2, with 9 bases lining up with TRBD1. Trimming cost V 6 bases and J 4 bases; bases outside gene matches: 3. The CDR3 has 14 amino acids. Germline V CDR1 and CDR2: LNHDA, SQIVND (reference sequence). CDR3 bases: TGTGCCAGTAGGGACAGGGGTGCCACCGGGGAGCTGTTTTTT. Protein: CASRDRGATGELFF.

In this sample, this clonotype turned up a few times. The J gene is TRBJ2-2, the V gene TRBV28, with unresolved D. Trimming shortened V by 5 bases and J by 1 base, and 11 bases separated the two germline ends. This CDR3 contains 15 residues. Germline V gene sequence: CDR1 MDHEN, CDR2 SYDVKM. The CDR3 sequence is CASSPLWKNTGELFF. DNA for the CDR3: TGTGCCAGCAGTCCCCTGTGGAAGAACACCGGGGAGCTGTTTTTT.

Only a few counts were recorded for this clonotype. The chain couples TRBV7-9 to TRBJ1-3; D is uncertain. V was pared by 1 base and J by 4 bases, with 8 bases between. CDR1 and CDR2 (germline): SEHNR, FQNEAQ (reference sequence). The CDR3 covers 14 residues. The CDR3 DNA reads TGTGCCAGCAGCTTAGGAGGTTTCGGAAACACCATATATTTT. This translates into CASSLGGFGNTIYF.

The chain recombines TRBV19 with TRBJ2-1, with a tentative D call TRBD2 (6 bases). V shed 3 bases and J shed 5 bases, with 11 bases lying between them. The CDR3 has 14 amino acids. The germline gives CDR1 LNHDA, CDR2 SQIVND (reference sequence). CDR3 protein: CASSMPGAHNEQFF. CDR3 nucleotide sequence: TGTGCCAGTAGTATGCCGGGAGCCCACAATGAGCAGTTCTTC.

V is TRBV7-8 and J is TRBJ2-4; tentatively, D is TRBD1 or TRBD2 (5 bases each). V lost 0 bases and J lost 6, with 6 bases in between. Germline values: CDR1 SGHVS, CDR2 FQNEAQ. The CDR3 sequence is 13 residues long. CDR3 in amino acids: CASSLARGNIQYF. Written as DNA, the CDR3 is TGTGCCAGCAGCTTAGCGAGGGGAAACATTCAGTACTTC.

The V call is TRBV12-3 or TRBV12-4, the J call TRBJ2-4; 15 bases agree with TRBD2. The CDR3 consists of 12 residues. CDR3 bases: TGTGTTGGACTAGCGGGGGGGAACATTCAGTACTTC. This encodes CVGLAGGNIQYF.